This TCR beta chain was sequenced during a study of siplizumab effects on memory and regulatory T cells. The method was immunoSEQ multiplex PCR; TCRdb's version includes in-frame clones alone and lacks a portion of them. Of roughly 100,000 clones listed, 85% to 95% were seen once; the top ten hold more than 0.3%. A note on this clone: Antigen specificity is unknown.

Germline V gene sequence: CDR1 SGHRS, CDR2 YFSETQ. This CDR3 contains 15 residues. Trimming stripped 1 base from V and 0 bases from J, with 10 bases between. Study outcomes and limitations: Relative to controls at 25% to 30%, mappable alloreactive CD4+ clones exhibited a mean Treg-derived proportion of under 75% with siplizumab.

This rearrangement joins TRBV5-1 to TRBJ1-1; D not certain. Sequencing was done on a sample of CD4+ T cells sorted from blood. The source is a human donor in good health. The CDR3 sequence: CASSLSTAMNTEAFF. The CDR3 nucleotides read TGCGCCAGCAGCTTGTCAACAGCGATGAACACTGAAGCTTTCTTT.